This is a list of T cell receptor beta chains from one sample in a study of cytomegalovirus exposure and HLA in healthy donors. TCRdb's copy holds only in-frame clones and misses some; the assay was immunoSEQ multiplex PCR. The table lists approximately 120,000 clones, roughly 78% of them singletons. Sequences were obtained from PBMCs. The source of these receptors is a young man in good health and CMV-seropositive. CDR3s include the opening cysteine and the closing phenylalanine or tryptophan. The D gene is left open where the match is weak. The size of a clone is reported for some rows only, either as once, few or many, or as a class for expanded clones.

j_call	clone_size	d_call	v_call	cdr3_aa	cdr3_nt
TRBJ2-7	.	.	TRBV21-1	CASSKAGRKSYEQYF	TGTGCCAGCAGCAAAGCGGGGAGGAAATCCTACGAGCAGTACTTC
TRBJ2-1	.	.	TRBV10-2	CASSRSTGRDEQFF	TGCGCCAGCAGTCGGAGTACGGGAAGGGATGAGCAGTTCTTC
TRBJ2-3	.	.	TRBV5-6	CATASGTDTQYF	TGTGCGACAGCAAGCGGCACAGATACGCAGTATTTT
TRBJ1-4	.	.	TRBV7-9	CASSLAGQGEEKLFF	TGTGCCAGCAGCTTAGCGGGGCAGGGCGAGGAAAAACTGTTTTTT
TRBJ2-2	.	.	TRBV30	CAWSGRGLSTGTGELFF	TGTGCCTGGAGTGGCAGGGGCCTAAGTACGGGCACCGGGGAGCTGTTTTTT
TRBJ2-7	.	.	TRBV27	CASSLYPPETYEQYF	TGTGCCAGCAGTTTATACCCCCCCGAGACCTACGAGCAGTACTTC
TRBJ2-7	.	TRBD1	TRBV5-1	CASSTTTGVYEQYF	TGCGCCAGCAGCACGACCACAGGGGTATACGAGCAGTACTTC
TRBJ2-3	.	.	TRBV28	CASSLSSPGGVDTQYF	TGTGCCAGCAGTCTATCCTCCCCCGGGGGAGTAGATACGCAGTATTTT
TRBJ1-4	.	.	TRBV5-5	CASSLYAAASEKLFF	TGTGCCAGCAGCTTGTATGCAGCGGCGAGCGAAAAACTGTTTTTT
TRBJ2-2	.	TRBD2	TRBV5-1	CASAGDLNTGELFF	TGCGCCAGCGCGGGAGACCTTAACACCGGGGAGCTGTTTTTT
TRBJ1-1	.	.	TRBV14	CASSLNRNTEAFF	TGTGCCAGCAGCCTGAACAGGAACACTGAAGCTTTCTTT
TRBJ2-7	.	TRBD1	TRBV10-2	CASRSRDRPYEQYF	TGCGCCAGCAGATCCCGGGACAGGCCCTACGAGCAGTACTTC
TRBJ2-5	.	.	TRBV9	CASSVGYRAGETQYF	TGTGCCAGCAGCGTAGGCTACAGGGCTGGAGAGACCCAGTACTTC
TRBJ2-7	few	TRBD1	TRBV5-1	CASSWDRGYEQYF	TGCGCCAGCAGCTGGGACAGGGGCTACGAGCAGTACTTC
TRBJ2-1	.	.	TRBV5-1	CASSPFSGTQGNEQFF	TGCGCCAGCAGCCCTTTTAGCGGAACCCAAGGGAATGAGCAGTTCTTC
TRBJ1-5	.	.	TRBV6-5	CASTAAGIGQPQHF	TGTGCCAGCACTGCCGCAGGGATTGGCCAGCCCCAGCATTTT
TRBJ2-3	.	TRBD2	TRBV5-1	CASSPPKGGGLDTQYF	TGCGCCAGCAGCCCACCCAAGGGCGGGGGGTTGGATACGCAGTATTTT
TRBJ1-1	.	.	TRBV18	CASSPQGQFIEAFF	TGTGCCAGCTCACCACAAGGACAGTTTATTGAAGCTTTCTTT
TRBJ2-2	.	.	TRBV25-1	CASSEASNTGELFF	TGTGCCAGCAGTGAGGCTTCGAACACCGGGGAGCTGTTTTTT
TRBJ1-5	.	TRBD1	TRBV19	CASSLGRGTGASYSNQPQHF	TGTGCCAGTAGTCTAGGTCGGGGGACAGGGGCTTCATATAGCAATCAGCCCCAGCATTTT
TRBJ1-3	.	.	TRBV5-1	CASSTGEGNTIYF	TGCGCCAGCAGCACGGGGGAGGGAAACACCATATATTTT
TRBJ2-7	.	.	TRBV6-5	CASSPTSNYEQYF	TGTGCCAGCAGCCCAACTAGCAACTACGAGCAGTACTTC
TRBJ1-4	.	TRBD1	TRBV9	CASSVGTGINEKLFF	TGTGCCAGCAGCGTGGGGACAGGGATTAATGAAAAACTGTTTTTT
TRBJ2-5	.	.	TRBV11-1	CASSLRSQGQETQYF	TGTGCCAGCAGCTTGCGGAGCCAGGGGCAAGAGACCCAGTACTTC
TRBJ2-1	.	.	TRBV10-3	CAISLLGVNEQFF	TGTGCCATCAGTCTCCTCGGAGTCAATGAGCAGTTCTTC
TRBJ2-5	.	.	TRBV5-1	CASSGSNQETQYF	TGCGCCTCTTCCGGGTCTAACCAAGAGACCCAGTACTTC